One sample yielded the 16 T cell receptor beta chains listed below, sequenced in a study of blood T cell repertoires in COVID-19. Clones were read by immunoSEQ multiplex PCR, and TCRdb kept only the in-frame ones, dropping some. The table shows under 200,000 clones, with around 83% occurring only once. Sample: peripheral blood. All receptors come from a woman aged 80 or over with acute or convalescent COVID-19.

The rearrangement uses TRBV30 and TRBJ2-7, with D perhaps TRBD1 (5 bases). The CDR3 totals 13 residues. V was shortened by 0 bases and J by 5 bases, with 11 bases between the two germline ends. Germline assignment: CDR1 GTSNPN and CDR2 SVGIG (reference sequence). CDR3 DNA sequence: TGTGCCTGGAGTGTAGGGGCGCCCAACGAGCAGTACTTC. Its translation is CAWSVGAPNEQYF.

J is TRBJ2-5 and V is TRBV4-3; 11 positions match TRBD1. Trimming removed 1 base from V and 5 bases from J; junction bases left unmatched: 3. CDR1 and CDR2 from the germline V gene are LGHNA and YSLEER. The CDR3 totals 15 residues. The chain's CDR3 is CASSQGTGGLETQYF. The CDR3 DNA reads as TGCGCCAGCAGCCAAGGGACAGGGGGCCTGGAGACCCAGTACTTC.

This clone was recorded once. The J gene is TRBJ2-1, the V gene TRBV7-8; 11 bases align to TRBD2. This CDR3 contains 16 residues. The V gene's germline CDR1 is SGHVS and CDR2 FQNEAQ. Trimming cost V 2 bases and J 10 bases; bases outside gene matches: 10. CDR3 loop: CASSLYLAGGPREQFF. CDR3 bases: TGTGCCAGCAGCTTATATTTAGCGGGAGGGCCCCGAGAGCAGTTCTTC.

This chain links TRBV10-3 with TRBJ1-1; D remains ambiguous. Germline CDR1 reads ENHRY; CDR2 reads SYGVKD. The germline V and J ends were trimmed by 6 bases and 5 bases, with 13 bases remaining between them. This CDR3 region has 13 residues. CDR3 nucleotide sequence: TGTGCCATCAGGTCAGGATTAGAGACTGAAGCTTTCTTT. Translation: CAIRSGLETEAFF.

This clone has a handful of counts. This chain connects TRBV19 to TRBJ1-2, with D possibly TRBD1 on 5 matching bases. Germline V lookup: CDR1 LNHDA, CDR2 SQIVND (reference sequence). V was pared by 4 bases and J by 0 bases, with 6 bases between. This CDR3 has 13 residues. CDR3 nucleotides: TGTGCCAGTAGTAGGACACCTAACTATGGCTACACCTTC. Its translation: CASSRTPNYGYTF. The whole variable domain, remainder taken from reference TRBV19 and TRBJ1-2, is DGGITQSPKYLFRKEGQNVTLSCEQNLNHDAMYWYRQDPGQGLRLIYYSQIVNDFQKGDIAEGYSVSREKKESFPLTVTSAQKNPTAFYLCASSRTPNYGYTFGSGTRLTVV.

The J gene is TRBJ1-4, the V gene TRBV19; D uncertain. Looked up from germline, CDR1 is LNHDA and CDR2 is SQIVND (reference sequence). CDR3 length: 16 residues. The germline V and J ends were trimmed by 6 bases and 5 bases, with 19 bases remaining between them. The CDR3 sequence: CASRKQPEGLNEKLFF. As DNA, the CDR3 is TGTGCCAGTAGGAAACAACCGGAGGGCCTCAATGAAAAACTGTTTTTT.

The J gene is TRBJ2-7, the V gene TRBV6-5, with D possibly TRBD2 on 5 matching bases. The CDR3 has 15 amino acids. The ends were cut back, 2 bases at V and 3 bases at J, with 14 bases in the middle. CDR1 and CDR2 from the germline V gene are MNHEY and SVGAGI. The CDR3 protein is CASSYGRPRDYEQYF. CDR3 bases: TGTGCCAGCAGTTACGGCAGGCCCCGGGACTACGAGCAGTACTTC.

The V and J genes are TRBV7-3 and TRBJ2-5; 9 positions match TRBD2. The CDR3 totals 15 residues. The V gene end was trimmed by 4 bases and the J gene end by 7 bases; junction bases not matched to a gene: 10. CDR1 is SGHTA, CDR2 FQGTGA, per germline. CDR3 sequence (DNA): TGTGCCAGCAGCTCCCAATTAGCGGGAGTTGGGACCCAGTACTTC. Protein: CASSSQLAGVGTQYF.

The table lists this clone with a count of one. The genes are TRBV7-9 and TRBJ2-7; 8 positions agree with TRBD2. This CDR3 spans 14 amino acids. CDR1 and CDR2 from the germline V gene are SEHNR and FQNEAQ (reference sequence). After removal of 5 bases from V and 7 bases from J, the junction contained 10 bases not matched to a gene. The CDR3 loop is CASSVTGGRQEQYF. The DNA of the CDR3 is TGTGCCAGCAGCGTGACGGGAGGGCGACAAGAGCAGTACTTC. The full variable domain, in which reference TRBV7-9 and TRBJ2-7 provide the parts outside the CDR3, is DTGVSQNPRHKITKRGQNVTFRCDPISEHNRLYWYRQTLGQGPEFLTYFQNEAQLEKSRLLSDRFSAERPKGSFSTLEIQRTEQGDSAMYLCASSVTGGRQEQYFGPGTRLTVT.

The chain recombines TRBV10-3 with TRBJ1-2, with 9 nucleotides matching TRBD1. Germline CDR1 is ENHRY and CDR2 is SYGVKD. The CDR3 has 16 amino acids. The J segment lost 4 bases and the V segment lost 0 bases, leaving 6 bases of the junction unmatched. For the CDR3, the DNA is TGTGCCATCAGTGAGTCGTCGACAGGGGGAGGCTATGGCTACACCTTC. It yields the protein CAISESSTGGGYGYTF.

The chain is built from TRBV12-3 or TRBV12-4 and TRBJ2-7; 8 bases map to TRBD2. The CDR3 is 13 residues long. The CDR3 nucleotides are TGTGTCTTGCAGCGGGAGTCTTACTACGAGCAGTACTTC. Amino acids: CVLQRESYYEQYF.

V usage is TRBV18 and J usage is TRBJ1-5; tentative D call: TRBD1 (6 bases). Trimming cost V 2 bases and J 2 bases, with 13 bases left between them. The germline gives CDR1 KGHSH, CDR2 LQKENI. This CDR3 is 16 amino acids long. This CDR3 reads CASSPAGEGGNQPQHF. CDR3 in DNA: TGTGCCAGCTCACCAGCAGGGGAAGGTGGCAATCAGCCCCAGCATTTT.

V and J are TRBV11-1 and TRBJ2-5; D unclear. V was clipped by 5 bases and J by 2 bases, with 9 bases between them. This CDR3 has 13 residues. Germline V CDR1 and CDR2: SGHAT, FQDESV (reference sequence). CDR3: CASSGQQQETQYF. DNA for the CDR3: TGTGCCAGCAGCGGCCAACAGCAAGAGACCCAGTACTTC.

V usage is TRBV6-2 or TRBV6-3 and J usage is TRBJ1-6; no definite D call. V lost 2 bases, J lost 10 bases, and 12 bases lay in between. Germline V gives CDR1 MNHEY, CDR2 SVGEGT. The CDR3 consists of 14 residues. CDR3 nucleotide sequence: TGTGCCAGCAGTTACACCCAGAGGTGGTCACCCCTCCACTTT. Protein: CASSYTQRWSPLHF.

The chain uses TRBV6-2 or TRBV6-3 and TRBJ1-5, with TRBD1 as a possible D gene (5 bases). Germline V gene sequence: CDR1 MNHEY, CDR2 SVGEGT. The CDR3 runs 16 residues. The V end lost 2 bases, the J end lost 4 bases, and 15 bases lay between the germline ends. The CDR3 nucleotides read TGTGCCAGCAGTTACGGGGGGAGCCGGGATAATCAGCCCCAGCATTTT. Its translation is CASSYGGSRDNQPQHF.

The rearrangement uses TRBV19 and TRBJ2-1, with 9 bases identical to TRBD1. The junction had 6 bases not matched to a gene; V was cut back by 2 bases and J by 7 bases. The CDR3 spans 15 residues. Germline loops: CDR1 LNHDA, CDR2 SQIVND (reference sequence). The CDR3 coding sequence is TGTGCCAGTAGTATACCGGGACAGGGTCTGAATGAGCAGTTCTTC. Protein product: CASSIPGQGLNEQFF.